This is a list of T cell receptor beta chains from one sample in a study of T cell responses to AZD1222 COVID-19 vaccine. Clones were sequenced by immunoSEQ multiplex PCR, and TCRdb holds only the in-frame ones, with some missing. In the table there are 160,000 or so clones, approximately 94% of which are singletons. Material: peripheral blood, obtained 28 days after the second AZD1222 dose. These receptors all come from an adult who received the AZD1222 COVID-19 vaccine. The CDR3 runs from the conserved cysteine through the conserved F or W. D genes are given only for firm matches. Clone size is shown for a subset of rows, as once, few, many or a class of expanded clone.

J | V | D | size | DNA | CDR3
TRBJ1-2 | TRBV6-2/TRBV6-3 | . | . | TGTGCCAGCAGTTACGTCACGACGCTGCTGCGGTATGGCTACACCTTC | CASSYVTTLLRYGYTF
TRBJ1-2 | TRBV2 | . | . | TGTGCCAGCAGTGCCAACGAGGGTGGCTATGGCTACACCTTC | CASSANEGGYGYTF
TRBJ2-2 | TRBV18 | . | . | TGTGCCAGCTCTCCACAGGGTCCCGCGAACACCGGGGAGCTGTTTTTT | CASSPQGPANTGELFF
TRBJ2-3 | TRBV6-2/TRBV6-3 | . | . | TGTGCCAGCAGTTACTCGGACAGCCGCACAGATACGCAGTATTTT | CASSYSDSRTDTQYF
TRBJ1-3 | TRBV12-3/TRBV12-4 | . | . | TGTGCCAGCAGTTTAAGCTCTGGAAACACCATATATTTT | CASSLSSGNTIYF
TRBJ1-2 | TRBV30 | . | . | TGTGCCTGGACCCTACAGGGAGCAAGGTACCCCTTTAACTATGGCTACACCTTC | CAWTLQGARYPFNYGYTF
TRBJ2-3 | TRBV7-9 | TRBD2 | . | TGTGCCAGCAGCTTAGCGACTAGCGGGAGCACAGATACGCAGTATTTT | CASSLATSGSTDTQYF
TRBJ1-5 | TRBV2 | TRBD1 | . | TGTGCCAGCAGTGCCGGGACAGGTTATCAGCCCCAGCATTTT | CASSAGTGYQPQHF
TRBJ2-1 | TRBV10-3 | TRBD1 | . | TGTGCCATCACCAAACCGGGACAGGGGGGAGGAGATGAGCAGTTCTTC | CAITKPGQGGGDEQFF
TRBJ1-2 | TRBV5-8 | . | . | TGTGCCAGCAGCTACCGTAATCATCCCCACACCTTC | CASSYRNHPHTF
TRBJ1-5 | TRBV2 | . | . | TGTGCCAGCAGTTGGGACAGCAATCAGCCCCAGCATTTT | CASSWDSNQPQHF
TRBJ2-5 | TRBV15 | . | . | TGTGCCACCAGCAGAGATTTAAATCGGGACGAGACCCAGTACTTC | CATSRDLNRDETQYF
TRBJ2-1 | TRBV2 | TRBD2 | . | TGTGCCAGCAGTAGCGGGAGGGCCTACAATGAGCAGTTCTTC | CASSSGRAYNEQFF
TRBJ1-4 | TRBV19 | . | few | TGTGCCAGTAGTATAGGGGGAAAGAAACTGTTTTTT | CASSIGGKKLFF
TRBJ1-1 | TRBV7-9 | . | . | TGTGCCAGCAGCCCCGTGGGCCCTGAAGCTTTCTTT | CASSPVGPEAFF
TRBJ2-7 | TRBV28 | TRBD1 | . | TGTGCCAGCAACTCTGGACAGGGTGGTTACGAGCAGTACTTC | CASNSGQGGYEQYF
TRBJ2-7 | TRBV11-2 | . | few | TGTGCCAGCAGCTCTCTGAGGGGTCGTGGCGAGCAGTACTTC | CASSSLRGRGEQYF
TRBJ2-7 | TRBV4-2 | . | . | TGTGCCAGCAGCCAAGATCTCGGTGAGCAGTACTTC | CASSQDLGEQYF
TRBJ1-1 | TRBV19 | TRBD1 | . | TGTGCCAGTAGTACCGGGGACAGATGGAACACTGAAGCTTTCTTT | CASSTGDRWNTEAFF
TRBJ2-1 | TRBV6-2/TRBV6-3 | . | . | TGTGCCAGCAGTTACCTCAAAGGGGTTGAGCAGTTCTTC | CASSYLKGVEQFF
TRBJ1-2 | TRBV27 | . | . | TGTGCCAGCAGTTCGATCGGGAGTGGGGCGGGTGGCTACACCTTC | CASSSIGSGAGGYTF
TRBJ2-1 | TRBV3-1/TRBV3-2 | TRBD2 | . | TGTGCCAGCAGCCAAGATAGGGCTAGCGGGAGGCGAATCAATGAGCAGTTCTTC | CASSQDRASGRRINEQFF
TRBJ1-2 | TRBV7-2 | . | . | TGTGCCAGCAGCTTAGAATTTGGACAGAATTACAATGGCTACACCTTC | CASSLEFGQNYNGYTF
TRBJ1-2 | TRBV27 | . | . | TGTGCCAGCAGTCTAGGGGGGGGTGGATATGGCTACACCTTC | CASSLGGGGYGYTF
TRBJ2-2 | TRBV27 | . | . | TGTGCCAGCAGTCCCCATGGGGGGATAGTTACCGGGGAGCTGTTTTTT | CASSPHGGIVTGELFF
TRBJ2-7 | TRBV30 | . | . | TGTGCCTGGAGTGAGCCATACGAGCAGTACTTC | CAWSEPYEQYF
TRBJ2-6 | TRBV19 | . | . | TGTGCCAGTAGTAGGAGCTCTGGGGCCAACGTCCTGACTTTC | CASSRSSGANVLTF
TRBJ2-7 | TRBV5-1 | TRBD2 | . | TGCGCCAGCAGCGTTAGCGGGAGCTCCTACGAGCAGTACTTC | CASSVSGSSYEQYF
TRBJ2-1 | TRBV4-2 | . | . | TGTGCCAGCAGCCCTGAATCCAATAGCGCTACGCAGTTCTTC | CASSPESNSATQFF
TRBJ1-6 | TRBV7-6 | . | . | TGTGCCAGCAGCTTCCAGGCTTCGGGGTATAATTCACCCCTCCACTTT | CASSFQASGYNSPLHF
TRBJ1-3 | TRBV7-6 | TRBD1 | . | TGTGCCAGCAGCCCAGACAGGGTTCACTCTGGAAACACCATATATTTT | CASSPDRVHSGNTIYF
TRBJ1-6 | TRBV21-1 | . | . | TGTGCCAGCCCGACACAGGGGGCTTGCAATTCACCCCTCCACTTT | CASPTQGACNSPLHF
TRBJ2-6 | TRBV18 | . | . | TGTGCCAGCTCACCTAGGGGTTCTGGGGCCAACGTCCTGACTTTC | CASSPRGSGANVLTF
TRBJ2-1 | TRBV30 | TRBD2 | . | TGTGCCTGGAGAACTAGCGGGAACAATGAGCAGTTCTTC | CAWRTSGNNEQFF
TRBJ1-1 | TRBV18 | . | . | TGTGCCAGCTCACCAACGACAGTAAACACTGAAGCTTTCTTT | CASSPTTVNTEAFF
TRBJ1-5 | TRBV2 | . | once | TGTGCCAGCAGTGAGCAGGGAAATCAGCCCCAGCATTTT | CASSEQGNQPQHF
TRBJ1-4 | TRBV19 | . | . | TGTGCCTCCTCCGGGGGGCGGGCGCGGGCGGAGGCGTCGGAAAAACTGTTTTTT | CASSGGRARAEASEKLFF
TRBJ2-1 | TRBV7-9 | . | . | TGTGCCAGCAGCTTAGGGAATGAGCAGTTCTTC | CASSLGNEQFF
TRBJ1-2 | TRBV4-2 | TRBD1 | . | TGTGCCAGCAGCCAGACTACCCCGGGACAGGGGAACGGCTACACCTTC | CASSQTTPGQGNGYTF
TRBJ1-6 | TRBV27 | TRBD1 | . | TGTGCCAGCAGTTTATTGGGCAGGGGGCTATCGAATTCACCCCTCCACTTT | CASSLLGRGLSNSPLHF
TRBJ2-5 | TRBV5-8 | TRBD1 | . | TGTGCCAGCAACTTTGGGACAGGGGACGAAGAGACCCAGTACTTC | CASNFGTGDEETQYF
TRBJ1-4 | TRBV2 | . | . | TGTGCCAGCACGGTACTCGGTGAAAAACTGTTTTTT | CASTVLGEKLFF
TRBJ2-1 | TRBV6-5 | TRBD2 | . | TGTGCCAGCAGTCGGAATGGGGGAGGGGAGTTCTTC | CASSRNGGGEFF
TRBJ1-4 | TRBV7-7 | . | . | TGTGCCAGTATCGGTGGGGGACGCGCAACTAATGAAAAACTGTTTTTT | CASIGGGRATNEKLFF
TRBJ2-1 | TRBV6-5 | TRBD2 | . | TGTGCCAGCCGGACTAGCGGGAGGAATGAGCAGTTCTTC | CASRTSGRNEQFF
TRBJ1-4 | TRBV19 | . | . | TGTGCCAGTAGTCTAAGGGAAAAACTGTTTTTT | CASSLREKLFF
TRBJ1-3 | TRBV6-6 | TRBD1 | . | TGTGCCAGCAGTTTACAGGGGGCCAGAGGAAACACCATATATTTT | CASSLQGARGNTIYF
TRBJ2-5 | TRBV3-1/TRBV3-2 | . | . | TGTGCCAGCAGCCACGGAGAGACCCAGTACTTC | CASSHGETQYF
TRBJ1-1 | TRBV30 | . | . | TGTGCCTGGATCCATGACCTGGGCACTGAAGCTTTCTTT | CAWIHDLGTEAFF
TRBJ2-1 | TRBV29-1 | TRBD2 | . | TGCAGCGCTCCCACAGGACTAGCGGGAGTTGAGCAGTTCTTC | CSAPTGLAGVEQFF
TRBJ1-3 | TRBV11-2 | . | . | TGTGCCAGCAGCTTAGATTACCGGGGGTCCGGAAACACCATATATTTT | CASSLDYRGSGNTIYF
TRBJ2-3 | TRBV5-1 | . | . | TGCGCCAGCAGCTTGGTGCGGGGAGGCACAGATACGCAGTATTTT | CASSLVRGGTDTQYF
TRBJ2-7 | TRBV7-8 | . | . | TGTGCCAGCAGCCCCCGGGAGACCTCCTACGAGCAGTACTTC | CASSPRETSYEQYF
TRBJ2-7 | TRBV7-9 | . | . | TGTGCCAGCAGCCCCTCGGGGTCGGGCTCCTACGAGCAGTACTTC | CASSPSGSGSYEQYF
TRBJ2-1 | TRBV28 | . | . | TGTGCCAGCAGTCCTGGTAGCAGTGAGCAGTTCTTC | CASSPGSSEQFF
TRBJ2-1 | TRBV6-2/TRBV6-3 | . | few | TGTGCCAGCAGTCAAATAGCGGAGGGGGGCAATGAGCAGTTCTTC | CASSQIAEGGNEQFF
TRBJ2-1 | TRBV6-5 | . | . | TGTGCCAGCATCCCCTCAGGCGGAGGGGGTGGAGAGCAGTTCTTC | CASIPSGGGGGEQFF
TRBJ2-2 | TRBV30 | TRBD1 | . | TGTGCCTGGAAGAGGGACAGGGGGCATGGCACCGGGGAGCTGTTTTTT | CAWKRDRGHGTGELFF